This TCR beta chain was retrieved from a study of blood T cell repertoires in COVID-19. Study background: Samples came from the United States, Italy and Spain, spanning acute and convalescent COVID-19.

Seattle-derived patients entered the study during active infection and were followed longitudinally. Per the authors' pipeline: Reference gene primer amplification yielded estimated nucleated cell counts. The data were produced by immunoSEQ multiplex PCR, yet TCRdb's version contains in-frame clones alone and is incomplete. V and J calls and clone size come straight from that table; D and trimming were deduced from the DNA. The sample contains around 300,000 clones, approximately 90% of which appear only once. CDR1 and CDR2 (germline): LGHNA, YSLEER. Trimming removed 1 base from V and 5 bases from J, with 12 bases in between. The CDR3 extends over 14 amino acids.

The origin of this receptor is a woman aged 45 to 65 with COVID-19, enrolled during active disease. The chain has TRBV4-3 and TRBJ2-7; the D gene is possibly TRBD1 (5 bases). Sequences were obtained from peripheral blood. The CDR3 region has the DNA TGCGCCAGCAGCCAAGGGGGCTCGGGTGACGAGCAGTACTTC. Amino acid sequence: CASSQGGSGDEQYF.